This T cell receptor beta chain was sequenced for a study of blood T cell repertoires in COVID-19. The overall study: Sites across the United States, Italy and Spain contributed samples from acute and convalescent COVID-19. The analysed material was cDNA or gDNA that came from T cells, B-cell-depleted T cells, or PBMCs.

CDR3 length: 13 residues. Germline values: CDR1 LGHNA, CDR2 YNFKEQ. Trimming cost V 9 bases and J 9 bases, with 21 bases left between them. Per the authors' pipeline: The assay estimated nucleated cells by amplifying reference gene primers. This table comes from immunoSEQ multiplex PCR, and its TCRdb copy is limited to in-frame clones, with some not included. Clonal size and the V and J genes are those of that table, whereas D and trimming came from the DNA. This sample has about 200,000 clones, with 83% found just once. V usage is TRBV4-2 and J usage is TRBJ2-7, with a possible D match to TRBD2 (5 bases). Sequences were obtained from peripheral blood. The TCR comes from a woman aged 40 to 50 with active or convalescent COVID-19. CDR3 residues: CASSRAATRVQYF. In DNA, the CDR3 is TGTGCCAGTTCCCGCGCGGCGACGAGGGTGCAGTACTTC.